The entry below describes one TCR beta chain. Its target is unknown. TCRdb re-derived calls from the 5' RACE reads in MiXCR, one entry per CDR3 protein. Of tens of thousands of distinct CDR3 sequences in the sample, 10% to 15% are singletons; the top ten hold over 25%. This sample stems from a study of T-cell memory formation after mild COVID-19. Findings and limits, study-wide: CD4+ clones that contracted lay mainly in CM and EM; CD8+ ones lay in EMRA.

Trimming removed 4 bases from V and 6 bases from J; junction bases left unmatched: 9. From germline, CDR1 is SGHRS and CDR2 YFSETQ. The CDR3 is 15 amino acids. The receptor was isolated from an adult woman who had mild COVID-19 (a few samples of this study predate the infection). Cell type and time point are not known. This chain joins TRBV5-1 and TRBJ1-2; 10 bases match TRBD1. The sample was PBMCs or a T cell subset sorted from them (not recorded which). Here the CDR3 reads CASSTGQGEGDGYTF. The CDR3 bases are TGCGCCAGCAGCACCGGACAGGGGGAGGGTGATGGCTACACCTTC. The entire variable domain, with the rest obtained from reference TRBV5-1 and TRBJ1-2, is as follows: KAGVTQTPRYLIKTRGQQVTLSCSPISGHRSVSWYQQTPGQGLQFLFEYFSETQRNKGNFPGRFSGRQFSNSRSEMNVSTLELGDSALYLCASSTGQGEGDGYTFGSGTRLTVV.